The clone carrying this T cell receptor (beta chain) was observed a handful of times. Its specificity is not known. These data are taken from a study of untreated major depressive disorder. Measured with immunoSEQ multiplex PCR; TCRdb has only the in-frame clones, and not every one. The repertoire holds 20,000 to 25,000 clones, around 87% seen once, with around 5% in the top ten. Notes on the study in general: CD4+ T cells from depressed patients used TRBV05-01 (Vbeta 5.1) more often than controls. Private clones made up every subject's top five TRBV05-01 clones.

The CDR3 has 16 amino acids. The ends were cut back, 5 bases at V and 4 bases at J, with 17 bases in the middle. CDR1 SGHAT and CDR2 FQNNGV come from the germline V gene. Participants were all of European descent. Blood, about 30 ml, was drawn into EDTA tubes. Sequences were obtained from CD4+ T cells from PBMCs. This TCR came from a woman in her 30s in good health. The genes are TRBV11-2 and TRBJ1-4; D is unclear. CDR3 sequence (DNA): TGTGCCAGCAGCCTAACGGTTGGACGGATTAATGAAAAACTGTTTTTT. Residues: CASSLTVGRINEKLFF.